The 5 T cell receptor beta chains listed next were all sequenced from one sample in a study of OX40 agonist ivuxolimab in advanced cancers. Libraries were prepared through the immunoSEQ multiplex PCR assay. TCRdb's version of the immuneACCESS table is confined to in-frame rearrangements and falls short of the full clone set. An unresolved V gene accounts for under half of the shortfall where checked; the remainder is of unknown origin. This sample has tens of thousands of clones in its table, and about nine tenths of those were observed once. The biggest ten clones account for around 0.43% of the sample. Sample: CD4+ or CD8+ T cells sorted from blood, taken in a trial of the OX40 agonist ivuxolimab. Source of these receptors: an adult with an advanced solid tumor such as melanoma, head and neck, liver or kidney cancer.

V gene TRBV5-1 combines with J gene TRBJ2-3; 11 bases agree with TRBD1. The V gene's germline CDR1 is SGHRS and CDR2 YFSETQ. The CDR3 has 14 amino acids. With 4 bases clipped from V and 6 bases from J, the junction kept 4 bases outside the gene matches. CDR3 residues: CASSGTGGSDTQYF. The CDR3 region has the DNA TGCGCCAGCAGCGGGACAGGGGGATCGGATACGCAGTATTTT. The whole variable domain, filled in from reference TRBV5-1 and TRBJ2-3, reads KAGVTQTPRYLIKTRGQQVTLSCSPISGHRSVSWYQQTPGQGLQFLFEYFSETQRNKGNFPGRFSGRQFSNSRSEMNVSTLELGDSALYLCASSGTGGSDTQYFGPGTRLTVL.

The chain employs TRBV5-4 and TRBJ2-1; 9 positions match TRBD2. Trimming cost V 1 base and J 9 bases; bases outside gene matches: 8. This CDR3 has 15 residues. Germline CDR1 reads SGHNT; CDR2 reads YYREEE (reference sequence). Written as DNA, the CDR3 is TGTGCCAGCAGCTTGCCCGGGCTAGCGGGATCTGAGCAGTTCTTC. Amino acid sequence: CASSLPGLAGSEQFF.

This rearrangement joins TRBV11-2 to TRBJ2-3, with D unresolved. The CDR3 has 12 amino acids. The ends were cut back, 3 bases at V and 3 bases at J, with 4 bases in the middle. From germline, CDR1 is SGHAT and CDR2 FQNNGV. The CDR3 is CASSFGTDTQYF. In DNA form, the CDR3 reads TGTGCCAGCAGCTTTGGGACAGATACGCAGTATTTT.

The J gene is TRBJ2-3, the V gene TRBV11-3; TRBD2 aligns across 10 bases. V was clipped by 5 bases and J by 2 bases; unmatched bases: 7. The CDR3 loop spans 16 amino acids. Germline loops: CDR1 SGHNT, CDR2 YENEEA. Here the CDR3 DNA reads TGTGCCAGCAGCCCATCCCTAGCGGGAGTCACAGATACGCAGTATTTT. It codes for CASSPSLAGVTDTQYF.

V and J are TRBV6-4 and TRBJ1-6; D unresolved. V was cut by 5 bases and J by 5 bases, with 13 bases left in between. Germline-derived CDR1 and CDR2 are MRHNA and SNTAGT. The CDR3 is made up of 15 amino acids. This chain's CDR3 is CASSSVGENNSPLHF. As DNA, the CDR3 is TGTGCCAGCAGTTCCGTAGGAGAAAATAATTCACCCCTCCACTTT.